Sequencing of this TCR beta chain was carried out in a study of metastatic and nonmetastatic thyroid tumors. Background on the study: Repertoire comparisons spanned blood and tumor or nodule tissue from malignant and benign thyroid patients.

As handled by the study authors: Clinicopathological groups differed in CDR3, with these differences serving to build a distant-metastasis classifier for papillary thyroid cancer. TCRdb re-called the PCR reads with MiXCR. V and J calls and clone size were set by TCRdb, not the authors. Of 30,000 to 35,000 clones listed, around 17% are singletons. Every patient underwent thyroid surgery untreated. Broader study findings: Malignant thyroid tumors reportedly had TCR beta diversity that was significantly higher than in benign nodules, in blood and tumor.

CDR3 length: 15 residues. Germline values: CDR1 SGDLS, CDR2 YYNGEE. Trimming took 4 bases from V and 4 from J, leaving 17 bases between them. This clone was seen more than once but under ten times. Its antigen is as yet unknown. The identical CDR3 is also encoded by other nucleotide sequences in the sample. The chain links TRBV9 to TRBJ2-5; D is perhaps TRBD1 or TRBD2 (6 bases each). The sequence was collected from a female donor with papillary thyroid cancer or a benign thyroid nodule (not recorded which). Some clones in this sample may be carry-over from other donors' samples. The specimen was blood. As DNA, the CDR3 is TGTGCCAGCAGCCGGGGGCAGGGAGACGGAGAGACCCAGTACTTC. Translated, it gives CASSRGQGDGETQYF.